The 27 T cell receptor beta chains listed next were all sequenced from one sample in a study of identifying expanded T cells in peripheral blood. Assay: immunoSEQ multiplex PCR; the TCRdb copy retains only in-frame clones and omits some. The sample records nearly 60,000 clones, roughly 89% being singletons. Sequencing was carried out using blood. All receptors derive from a person aged 18 to 70 in good health.

V and J are TRBV19 and TRBJ1-5, with a tentative D call TRBD1 (5 bases). Germline lookup yields CDR1 LNHDA and CDR2 SQIVND (reference sequence). Trimming cost V 3 bases and J 3 bases, with 9 bases left between them. There are 14 residues in the CDR3. The CDR3 nucleotides read TGTGCCAGTAGTATCGGGGCCTCCAATCAGCCCCAGCATTTT. It codes for CASSIGASNQPQHF.

CDR3 in amino acids: CASSQDPTGSYEQYF. The CDR3 DNA follows: TGCGCCAGCAGCCAAGATCCGACAGGTTCCTACGAGCAGTACTTC. The chain links TRBV4-3 to TRBJ2-7; weak D call: TRBD1 (6 bases). The CDR3 spans 15 residues. V was cut by 0 bases and J by 1 base, with 10 bases left in between. Looked up from germline, CDR1 is LGHNA and CDR2 is YSLEER.

The V gene is TRBV2, the J gene TRBJ1-2, with D unclear. The CDR3 consists of 12 residues. CDR1 is SNHLY and CDR2 is FYNNEI in the germline V gene. Trimming stripped 2 bases from V and 5 bases from J, with 6 bases between. The CDR3, as DNA: TGTGCCAGCAGTGAACAGCCTTATGGCTACACCTTC. Its protein is CASSEQPYGYTF.

The rearrangement joins TRBV5-5 to TRBJ2-3; possibly TRBD1 for D (5 bases). From germline, CDR1 is SGHKS and CDR2 YYEKEE (reference sequence). This CDR3 contains 15 residues. V gave up 1 base and J gave up 0 bases, with 9 bases separating them. The CDR3 region is CASSLWRTSTDTQYF. Here the CDR3 DNA reads TGTGCCAGCAGCTTGTGGCGGACAAGCACAGATACGCAGTATTTT.

The chain is built from TRBV2 and TRBJ1-5, with D unclear. The V end lost 5 bases, the J end lost 3 bases, and 17 bases lay between the germline ends. The CDR3 runs 16 residues. The germline V gene encodes CDR1 SNHLY and CDR2 FYNNEI. CDR3 nucleotides: TGTGCCAGCAGTCCACTTACTTTGGGTTTCAATCAGCCCCAGCATTTT. The encoded protein is CASSPLTLGFNQPQHF.

The CDR3 DNA sequence: TGTGCCAGCACCTCCCAGAGCATGACAGGAGGGACCCAGTACTTC. As protein: CASTSQSMTGGTQYF. The chain combines TRBV7-2 with TRBJ2-5, with D possibly matching TRBD1 (6 bases). V lost 7 bases, J lost 7 bases, and 22 bases lay in between. CDR3 size: 15 residues. Per germline, CDR1 SGHTA and CDR2 FQGNSA.

The chain combines TRBV28 with TRBJ2-1; the D gene is possibly TRBD1 (5 bases). Germline V gene data show CDR1 as MDHEN and CDR2 as SYDVKM. V lost 5 bases and J lost 13, with 24 bases in between. The CDR3 is 15 amino acids. The CDR3 nucleotides read TGTGCCAGCAGTCCCCGATCTTTAGGGGTACGGTCCCAGTTCTTC. Its protein product is CASSPRSLGVRSQFF.

The chain couples TRBV9 to TRBJ2-1; TRBD2 aligns across 11 bases. In germline, CDR1 is SGDLS, CDR2 YYNGEE. CDR3 length: 15 amino acids. V shed 4 bases, J shed 3 bases, and the junction held 3 bases outside the gene matches. CDR3 loop: CASSTGLAGYNEQFF. The CDR3 region has the DNA TGTGCCAGCAGCACCGGACTAGCGGGCTACAATGAGCAGTTCTTC. Full variable domain (outside the CDR3, taken from reference TRBV9 and TRBJ2-1): DSGVTQTPKHLITATGQRVTLRCSPRSGDLSVYWYQQSLDQGLQFLIQYYNGEERAKGNILERFSAQQFPDLHSELNLSSLELGDSALYFCASSTGLAGYNEQFFGPGTRLTVL.

The chain uses TRBV28 and TRBJ1-5; TRBD1 aligns across 8 bases. The CDR3 consists of 15 residues. Trimming removed 8 bases from V and 2 bases from J; junction bases left unmatched: 8. Germline V lookup: CDR1 MDHEN, CDR2 SYDVKM. The CDR3 bases are TGTGCCAGCCGGCCCTCGACAGGGGGCAATCAGCCCCAGCATTTT. Protein: CASRPSTGGNQPQHF.

The chain recombines TRBV5-1 with TRBJ2-1; TRBD2 matches at 9 bases. The junction had 5 bases not matched to a gene; V was cut back by 7 bases and J by 0 bases. The germline CDR1 and CDR2 sequences are SGHRS and YFSETQ. The CDR3 consists of 15 residues. The CDR3 DNA reads as TGCGCCAGCTGTGAAGCGGGGGGCTCCTACAATGAGCAGTTCTTC. This translates into CASCEAGGSYNEQFF.

V and J are TRBV11-2 and TRBJ2-7; D is perhaps TRBD2 (5 bases). Per the germline V gene, CDR1 is SGHAT and CDR2 is FQNNGV. V lost 1 base and J lost 3, with 13 bases in between. The CDR3 is 15 amino acids. DNA of the CDR3: TGTGCCAGCAGCTTAGGTGAGGGAGTCGGCTACGAGCAGTACTTC. The encoded protein is CASSLGEGVGYEQYF.

The rearrangement links TRBV7-4 to TRBJ1-5, with a tentative D call TRBD1 (5 bases). The CDR3 is 16 amino acids. V was pared by 2 bases and J by 6 bases, with 17 bases between. CDR1 and CDR2 (germline): SGHVT, SQSDAQ. CDR3 bases: TGTGCCAGCAGCTTACTAGGACAACCGAGTCGTCAGCCCCAGCATTTT. The encoded protein is CASSLLGQPSRQPQHF.

The chain uses TRBV27 and TRBJ2-3; 9 nucleotides line up with TRBD2. The CDR3 is 15 amino acids. The germline V gene has CDR1 MNHEY and CDR2 SMNVEV (reference sequence). V trimming: 4 bases; J trimming: 11 bases; junction bases outside the gene matches: 13. The CDR3 reads CASSSVTSGLLGQYF. CDR3 nucleotides: TGTGCCAGCAGTTCGGTGACTAGCGGCCTACTTGGGCAGTATTTT.

The count of this clone is one. This chain joins TRBV6-1 and TRBJ2-7; maybe TRBD2 (6 bases). Trimming removed 6 bases at V and 3 bases at J, with 15 bases between. Germline CDR1 and CDR2: MNHNS and SASEGT. This CDR3 region has 14 residues. CDR3 region: CASSPGLWGYEQYF. DNA for the CDR3: TGTGCCAGCAGCCCGGGACTCTGGGGCTACGAGCAGTACTTC.

V usage is TRBV28 and J usage is TRBJ2-7, with D perhaps matching TRBD1 or TRBD2 (6 bases each). This CDR3 contains 16 residues. Germline loops: CDR1 MDHEN, CDR2 SYDVKM. Deletions cut 4 bases from V and 2 bases from J, with 18 bases between. The CDR3 DNA follows: TGTGCCAGCAGTTCCCCGGGGGCCAACACCGCCTACGAGCAGTACTTC. Amino acid sequence: CASSSPGANTAYEQYF.

The rearrangement joins TRBV4-1 to TRBJ2-5; D is perhaps TRBD2 (6 bases). V shed 1 base and J shed 5 bases, with 11 bases lying between them. This CDR3 comprises 14 residues. Germline CDR1 is MGHRA and CDR2 is YSYEKL. The CDR3: CASSQVAVVETQYF. The CDR3 nucleotides are TGCGCCAGCAGCCAAGTAGCGGTGGTGGAGACCCAGTACTTC.

CDR3 coding DNA: TGTGCCAGCAGCCCTACTAGAAAAGAGACCCAGTACTTC. Translated, it gives CASSPTRKETQYF. The genes are TRBV7-9 and TRBJ2-5; perhaps TRBD2 as D (5 bases). Germline CDR1 SEHNR, CDR2 FQNEAQ (reference sequence). The CDR3 is made up of 13 amino acids. The V and J ends lost 5 bases and 3 bases respectively, with 10 bases between them.

This sequence joins TRBV7-2 and TRBJ2-1, with a weak D call TRBD1 (7 bases). V was trimmed by 1 base and J by 9 bases, leaving 13 bases between them. The CDR3 is 14 residues long. The germline V gene has CDR1 SGHTA and CDR2 FQGNSA. The CDR3 here is CASSLVWQGGEQFF. CDR3 nucleotides: TGTGCCAGCAGCTTAGTATGGCAGGGGGGTGAGCAGTTCTTC.

This sequence joins TRBV2 and TRBJ2-7, with D possibly TRBD2 on 6 matching bases. The length of the CDR3 is 12 residues. V gave up 10 bases and J gave up 2 bases, with 12 bases separating them. CDR1 SNHLY and CDR2 FYNNEI come from the germline V gene. CDR3 coding DNA: TGTGCCACAAAAACGGGGGCCTACGAGCAGTACTTC. It specifies CATKTGAYEQYF.

The rearrangement joins TRBV19 to TRBJ2-7; D is undetermined. The germline V gene encodes CDR1 LNHDA and CDR2 SQIVND (reference sequence). Trimming took off 0 bases at V and 1 base at J, with 7 bases between the two ends. The CDR3 sequence is 14 residues long. CDR3 in amino acids: CASSIELGSYEQYF. The CDR3 nucleotides are TGTGCCAGTAGTATAGAGTTGGGATCCTACGAGCAGTACTTC.

This chain links TRBV6-5 with TRBJ2-7, with 10 nucleotides matching TRBD1. The germline gives CDR1 MNHEY, CDR2 SVGAGI. V lost 2 bases and J lost 5; bases outside the gene matches: 6. The CDR3 is made up of 15 amino acids. The CDR3 DNA follows: TGTGCCAGCAGTTACCTGGGACAGGGGTTCGACGAGCAGTACTTC. The encoded protein is CASSYLGQGFDEQYF.

The chain is built from TRBV30 and TRBJ1-1, with D hard to call. This CDR3 region has 15 residues. V was cut by 0 bases and J by 4 bases, with 15 bases left in between. Looked up from germline, CDR1 is GTSNPN and CDR2 is SVGIG (reference sequence). As DNA, the CDR3 is TGTGCCTGGAGTGTATTGGGTTTGGACGGCACTGAAGCTTTCTTT. This encodes CAWSVLGLDGTEAFF.

The chain is built from TRBV18 and TRBJ1-2; 10 bases are shared with TRBD1. V shed 0 bases and J 5 bases; nucleotides not matched to a gene: 3. The CDR3 spans 15 residues. Germline values: CDR1 KGHSH, CDR2 LQKENI. The CDR3 DNA follows: TGTGCCAGCTCACCACCGAGGGACAGGGGATATGGCTACACCTTC. This gives the protein CASSPPRDRGYGYTF.

The chain uses TRBV2 and TRBJ1-1; TRBD1 might be the D (5 bases). The CDR3 contains 14 residues. The V end was cut by 11 bases, the J end by 0 bases, with 16 bases between. Germline values: CDR1 SNHLY, CDR2 FYNNEI. As DNA, the CDR3 is TGTGCCTGTCAGGGACCCTTCCTGAACACTGAAGCTTTCTTT. This encodes CACQGPFLNTEAFF.

The V and J genes are TRBV7-6 and TRBJ2-1, with a tentative D call TRBD2 (7 bases). The CDR3 sequence is 17 residues long. V lost 4 bases to trimming and J lost 1 base, with 17 bases between them. Per germline, CDR1 SGHVS and CDR2 FNYEAQ. CDR3 region: CASSSSRGRSSYNEQFF. CDR3 bases: TGTGCCAGCAGCTCCTCGCGGGGGCGAAGTTCCTACAATGAGCAGTTCTTC.

The chain uses TRBV27 and TRBJ2-7; no firm D call. This CDR3 spans 14 amino acids. The V and J ends lost 6 bases and 0 bases respectively, with 12 bases between them. CDR1 and CDR2 from the germline V gene are MNHEY and SMNVEV (reference sequence). CDR3 bases: TGTGCCAGCAGGGTTTCTCTAGGCTCCTACGAGCAGTACTTC. This sequence encodes CASRVSLGSYEQYF.

This sequence joins TRBV27 and TRBJ1-2; D gene ambiguous. This CDR3 is built from 14 residues. CDR1 and CDR2 (germline): MNHEY, SMNVEV (reference sequence). V lost 4 bases and J lost 1, with 10 bases in between. The CDR3 DNA is TGTGCCAGCAGTTACGGAAACGGTAACTATGGCTACACCTTC. Translating it yields CASSYGNGNYGYTF.